The sequence of this T cell receptor beta chain was determined in a study of blood T cell repertoires in COVID-19. Across the study: Both acute and convalescent COVID-19 samples were obtained from the United States, Italy and Spain. Sample material is recorded as cDNA or gDNA derived from T cells, B-cell-depleted T cells, or PBMCs.

As originally analysed: How many nucleated cells were present was estimated from reference gene primer amplification. Sequencing was performed with immunoSEQ multiplex PCR; in TCRdb, only in-frame clones are kept and a portion is missing. Clone size and the V and J calls come from that table; the DNA yielded D and trimming. The table has 250,000 to 300,000 clones, approximately 91% seen once. This clone was counted once. The sequence was obtained from a woman between 40 and 50 years old who had recovered from COVID-19. Sequencing was done on a sample of peripheral blood.

CDR3 coding DNA: TGTGCCAGCAGTACAAACCGGGACAGTGGACCGCCAGGCTACACCTTC. It yields the protein CASSTNRDSGPPGYTF. This chain uses TRBV25-1 with TRBJ1-2; 7 bases match TRBD1. The V gene end was trimmed by 5 bases and the J gene end by 8 bases; junction bases not matched to a gene: 17. The CDR3 runs 16 residues. CDR1 is MGHDK, CDR2 SYGVNS, per germline.